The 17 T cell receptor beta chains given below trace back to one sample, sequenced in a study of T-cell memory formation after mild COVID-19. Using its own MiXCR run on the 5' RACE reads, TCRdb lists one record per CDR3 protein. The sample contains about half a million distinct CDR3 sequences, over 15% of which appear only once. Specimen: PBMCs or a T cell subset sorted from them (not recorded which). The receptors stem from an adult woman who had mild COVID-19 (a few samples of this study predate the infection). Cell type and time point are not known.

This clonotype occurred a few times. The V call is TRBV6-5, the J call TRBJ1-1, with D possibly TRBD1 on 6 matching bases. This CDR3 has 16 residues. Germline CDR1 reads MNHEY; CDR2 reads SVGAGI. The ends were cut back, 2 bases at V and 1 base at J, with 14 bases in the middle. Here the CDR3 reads CASSYTSKTGNTEAFF. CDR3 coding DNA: TGTGCCAGCAGTTACACATCTAAGACAGGGAACACTGAAGCTTTCTTT.

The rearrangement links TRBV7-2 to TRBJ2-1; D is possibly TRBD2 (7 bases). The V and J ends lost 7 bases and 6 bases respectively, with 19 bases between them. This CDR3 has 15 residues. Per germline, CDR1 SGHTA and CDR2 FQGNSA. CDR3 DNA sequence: TGTGCCAGCACCCCGGGGGCTAGCGGCCTCAATGAGCAGTTCTTC. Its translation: CASTPGASGLNEQFF. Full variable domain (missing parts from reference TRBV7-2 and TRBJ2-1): GAGVSQSPSNKVTEKGKDVELRCDPISGHTALYWYRQSLGQGLEFLIYFQGNSAPDKSGLPSDRFSAERTGGSVSTLTIQRTQQEDSAVYLCASTPGASGLNEQFFGPGTRLTVL.

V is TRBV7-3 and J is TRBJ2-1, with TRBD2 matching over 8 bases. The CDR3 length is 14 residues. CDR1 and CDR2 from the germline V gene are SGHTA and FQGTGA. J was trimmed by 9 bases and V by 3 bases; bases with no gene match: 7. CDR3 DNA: TGTGCCAGCAGCTTCACCCGGGAGGGCGGTGAGCAGTTCTTC. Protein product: CASSFTREGGEQFF.

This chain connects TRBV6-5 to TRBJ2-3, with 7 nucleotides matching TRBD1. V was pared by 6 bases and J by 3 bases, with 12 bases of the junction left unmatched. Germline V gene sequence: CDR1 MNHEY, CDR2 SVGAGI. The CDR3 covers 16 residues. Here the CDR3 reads CASSETGLEPTDTQYF. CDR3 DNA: TGTGCCAGCAGCGAGACAGGGTTAGAGCCGACAGATACGCAGTATTTT.

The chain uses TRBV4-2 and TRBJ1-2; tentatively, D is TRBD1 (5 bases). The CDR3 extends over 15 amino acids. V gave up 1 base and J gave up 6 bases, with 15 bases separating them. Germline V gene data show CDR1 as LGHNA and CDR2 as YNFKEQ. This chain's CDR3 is CASSQAMGQGDGYTF. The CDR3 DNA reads TGTGCCAGCAGCCAAGCCATGGGGCAGGGAGATGGCTACACCTTC.

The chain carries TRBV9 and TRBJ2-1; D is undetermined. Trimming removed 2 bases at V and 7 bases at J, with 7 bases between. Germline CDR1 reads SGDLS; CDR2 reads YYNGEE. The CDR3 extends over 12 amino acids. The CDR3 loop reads CASSVGRNEQFF. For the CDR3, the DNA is TGTGCCAGCAGCGTGGGTAGGAATGAGCAGTTCTTC.

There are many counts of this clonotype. The CDR3 sequence is CASSPGQGLYEQYF. CDR3 nucleotide sequence: TGCGCCAGCAGCCCAGGACAGGGACTTTACGAGCAGTACTTC. The rearrangement joins TRBV5-1 to TRBJ2-7, with 8 bases fitting TRBD1. V lost 4 bases to trimming and J lost 4 bases; unmatched junction nucleotides: 7. This CDR3 is 14 amino acids long. Germline values: CDR1 SGHRS, CDR2 YFSETQ.

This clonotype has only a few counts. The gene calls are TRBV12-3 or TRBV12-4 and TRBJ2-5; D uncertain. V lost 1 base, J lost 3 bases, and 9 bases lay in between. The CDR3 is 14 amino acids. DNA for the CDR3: TGTGCCAGCAGTTTAGGGTATCGAGAAGAGACCCAGTACTTC. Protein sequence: CASSLGYREETQYF.

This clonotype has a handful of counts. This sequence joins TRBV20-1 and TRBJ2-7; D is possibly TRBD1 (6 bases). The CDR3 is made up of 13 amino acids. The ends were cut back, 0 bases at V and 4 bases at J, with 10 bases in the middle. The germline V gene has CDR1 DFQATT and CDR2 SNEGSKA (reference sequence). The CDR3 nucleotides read TGCAGTGCTAGAGAAGCAGGGGTATACGAGCAGTACTTC. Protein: CSAREAGVYEQYF.

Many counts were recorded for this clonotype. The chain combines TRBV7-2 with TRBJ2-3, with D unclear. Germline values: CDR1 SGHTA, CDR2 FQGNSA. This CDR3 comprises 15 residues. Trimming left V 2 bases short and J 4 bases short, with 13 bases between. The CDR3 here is CASSLYKASADTQYF. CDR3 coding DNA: TGTGCCAGCAGCTTATATAAAGCATCGGCAGATACGCAGTATTTT. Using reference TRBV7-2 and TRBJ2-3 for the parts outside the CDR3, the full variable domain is GAGVSQSPSNKVTEKGKDVELRCDPISGHTALYWYRQSLGQGLEFLIYFQGNSAPDKSGLPSDRFSAERTGGSVSTLTIQRTQQEDSAVYLCASSLYKASADTQYFGPGTRLTVL.

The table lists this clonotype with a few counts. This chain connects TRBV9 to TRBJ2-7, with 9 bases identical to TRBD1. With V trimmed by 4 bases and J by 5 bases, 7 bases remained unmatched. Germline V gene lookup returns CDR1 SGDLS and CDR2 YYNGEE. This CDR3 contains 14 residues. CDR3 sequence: CASSKTGGFNEQYF. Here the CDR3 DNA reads TGTGCCAGCAGCAAGACAGGGGGGTTCAACGAGCAGTACTTC.

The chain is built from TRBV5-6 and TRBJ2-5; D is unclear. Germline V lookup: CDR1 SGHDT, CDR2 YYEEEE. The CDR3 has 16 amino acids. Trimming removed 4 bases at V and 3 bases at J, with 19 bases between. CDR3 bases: TGTGCCAGCAGCCCATGGGCCGCGGTCGGAAAAGAGACCCAGTACTTC. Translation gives CASSPWAAVGKETQYF.

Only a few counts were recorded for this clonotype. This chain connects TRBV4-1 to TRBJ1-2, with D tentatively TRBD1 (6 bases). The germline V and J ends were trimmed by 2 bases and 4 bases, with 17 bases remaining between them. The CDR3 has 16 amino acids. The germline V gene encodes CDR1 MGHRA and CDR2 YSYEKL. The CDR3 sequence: CASSQLPGGGSYGYTF. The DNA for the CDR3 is TGCGCCAGCAGCCAACTTCCGGGAGGGGGAAGCTATGGCTACACCTTC.

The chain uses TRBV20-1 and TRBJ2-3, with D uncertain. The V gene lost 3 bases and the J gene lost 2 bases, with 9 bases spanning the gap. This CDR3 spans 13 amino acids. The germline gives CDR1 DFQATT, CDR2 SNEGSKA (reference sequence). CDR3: CSASSHNTDTQYF. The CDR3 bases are TGCAGTGCTAGTTCGCACAACACAGATACGCAGTATTTT.

CDR3 loop: CASSFDNYEQYF. CDR3 nucleotide sequence: TGTGCCAGCAGCTTCGACAACTACGAGCAGTACTTC. The genes are TRBV7-9 and TRBJ2-7; D not certain. Germline assignment: CDR1 SEHNR and CDR2 FQNEAQ (reference sequence). V shed 3 bases and J shed 3 bases, with 6 bases lying between them. This CDR3 has 12 amino acids.

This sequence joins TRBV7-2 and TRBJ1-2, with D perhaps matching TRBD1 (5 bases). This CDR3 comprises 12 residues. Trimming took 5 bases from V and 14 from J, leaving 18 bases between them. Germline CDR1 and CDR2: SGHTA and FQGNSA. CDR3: CASSPAGGLLTF. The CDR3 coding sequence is TGTGCCAGCAGCCCAGCCGGGGGACTCTTAACCTTC. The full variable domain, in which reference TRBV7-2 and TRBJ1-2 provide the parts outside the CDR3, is GAGVSQSPSNKVTEKGKDVELRCDPISGHTALYWYRQSLGQGLEFLIYFQGNSAPDKSGLPSDRFSAERTGGSVSTLTIQRTQQEDSAVYLCASSPAGGLLTFGSGTRLTVV.

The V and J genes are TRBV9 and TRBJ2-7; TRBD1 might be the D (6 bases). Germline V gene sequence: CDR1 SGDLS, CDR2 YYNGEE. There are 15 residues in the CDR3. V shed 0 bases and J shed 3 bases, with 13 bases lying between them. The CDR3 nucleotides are TGTGCCAGCAGCGTAGAACAGGGACCCAACTACGAGCAGTACTTC. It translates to CASSVEQGPNYEQYF.